This T cell receptor beta chain was identified during a study of T cell responses to AZD1222 COVID-19 vaccine. The length of the CDR3 is 14 residues. Overall study findings and caveats: Repertoires were obtained solely post-peak T cell response. Following two doses of AZD1222, Spike-specific TCR breadth and depth rose. Dominant at 160-218 and 743-854, vaccine-associated CD4 TCRs also spanned spike. Only five to seven AZD1222 recipients were seropositive at baseline.

Regarding this clone: The antigen is unknown.

The data were produced by immunoSEQ multiplex PCR, yet TCRdb's version contains in-frame clones alone and is incomplete. The table lists approximately 150,000 clones, approximately 89% of them singletons. The specimen was peripheral blood, collected 28 days after the second AZD1222 dose. This chain uses TRBV21-1 with TRBJ2-7; the D segment call TRBD1 is taken from the table without a DNA check. TRBV21-1 is termed a pseudogene. The sequence came from an adult who received the AZD1222 COVID-19 vaccine. This CDR3 reads CASSTRDSSYEQYF. For the CDR3, the DNA is TGTGCCAGCAGCACCCGGGACAGCTCCTACGAGCAGTACTTC.